Sequencing of this TCR beta chain was carried out in a study of blood T cell repertoires in COVID-19. The wider study: Samples came from the United States, Italy and Spain, spanning acute and convalescent COVID-19.

The authors' processing: Using reference gene primer amplification, nucleated cell counts were estimated. Here immunoSEQ multiplex PCR was the method, and the copy in TCRdb shows in-frame clones only, minus some. The V and J calls and the clone size are those of that table, but D and trimming were determined from the DNA. The sample carries about 480,000 clones, 70% to 90% recorded once. Germline CDR1 and CDR2: SGHVS and FNYEAQ. Trimming shortened V by 5 bases and J by 0 bases, and 12 bases separated the two germline ends. This CDR3 has 15 amino acids. The clonotype comes from a woman aged 18 to 35 with acute COVID-19. The chain has TRBV7-6 and TRBJ2-3; D is perhaps TRBD2 (6 bases). Sequencing was performed on PBMCs or T cells enriched from blood (not recorded which). The DNA of the CDR3 is TGTGCCAGCAGCCGCGTGGCGGGGAGCACAGATACGCAGTATTTT. This codes for CASSRVAGSTDTQYF.